This T cell receptor (beta chain) comes out of a study of shared clonotypes between healthy human individuals. Study-level findings and limits: Sampling covered blood only; tissue repertoires likely differ.

The germline V gene encodes CDR1 MNHEY and CDR2 SMNVEV (reference sequence). With V trimmed by 6 bases and J by 3 bases, 6 bases remained unmatched. This CDR3 has 14 residues. Naive CD8 isolation took CD45RO-negative cells positively selected for CCR7 and excluded terminally differentiated effector memory CD45RA+ cells. Method: immunoSEQ multiplex PCR; TCRdb's copy keeps in-frame clones and lacks some. This table holds approximately 1.9 million clones, around 93% found once. Worth noting for this clone: Its antigen is unidentified.

The source of this sequence is a man younger than 30 in good health. Some clones in this sample may be carry-over from other donors' samples. Sequencing used naive CD8+ T cells from PBMCs. This chain joins TRBV27 and TRBJ1-1; TRBD1 agrees at 8 bases. The CDR3 nucleotides read TGTGCCAGCAGCCGGACAGGGACATACACTGAAGCTTTCTTT. Amino acid sequence: CASSRTGTYTEAFF.